Listed below are T cell receptor beta chains from one sample, sequenced in a study of OX40 agonist ivuxolimab in advanced cancers. The data were produced by immunoSEQ multiplex PCR, yet TCRdb's version contains in-frame clones alone and is incomplete. Altogether about 45,000 clones are present, approximately 85% being singletons, with the ten largest covering approximately 2%. Specimen: CD4+ or CD8+ T cells sorted from blood, collected in a trial of the OX40 agonist ivuxolimab. These receptors all come from an adult with an advanced solid tumor such as melanoma, head and neck, liver or kidney cancer. Both conserved end residues are part of each CDR3.

v_gene	j_gene	CDR3aa
TRBV7-9	TRBJ2-7	CASSFGEDYEQYF
TRBV20-1	TRBJ2-1	CSAPLQAEQFF
TRBV7-3	TRBJ1-2	CASSLNPRSNYGYTF
TRBV20-1	TRBJ2-5	CSASLQETQYF
TRBV29-1	TRBJ2-3	CSGGTSTDTQYF
TRBV5-1	TRBJ1-5	CASSLEAGGYQPQHF
TRBV4-2	TRBJ1-5	CASSQDPLTARGNQPQHF
TRBV6-4	TRBJ2-3	CASSDSGLSTDTQYF
TRBV19	TRBJ1-4	CASKQRSNEKLFF
TRBV6-4	TRBJ1-2	CASSRQGNFYTF
TRBV27	TRBJ1-1	CASKVVENTEAFF
TRBV11-2	TRBJ2-5	CASSLVVGGLPRVAQYF
TRBV19	TRBJ1-5	CASSPKRTGVNNQPQHF
TRBV11-2	TRBJ1-3	CASSLAAMWRGNTIYF
TRBV18	TRBJ2-2	CASSRPGELFF
TRBV28	TRBJ1-1	CASTLQGWNTEAFF
TRBV10-3	TRBJ2-3	CAISQLAGLTDTQYF
TRBV18	TRBJ2-5	CASSFTSQETQYF
TRBV10-3	TRBJ1-2	CATDPGGIYGYTF
TRBV27	TRBJ2-7	CASSLDRSYEQYF
TRBV9	TRBJ2-7	CASSVMYEQYF
TRBV7-9	TRBJ2-3	CASSLERPTDTQYF
TRBV9	TRBJ2-3	CASSVALIDTQYF
TRBV9	TRBJ1-5	CASSVGTGIGQPQHF
TRBV28	TRBJ2-1	CASSLGSSRDYNEQFF
TRBV25-1	TRBJ2-6	CASKFSSGANVLTF
TRBV30	TRBJ2-7	CAWSPLGGGYEQYF
TRBV6-1	TRBJ2-7	CASSEQGQYEQYF
TRBV7-2	TRBJ1-5	CASSLYRGSQPQHF
TRBV6-5	TRBJ1-4	CASSYLDREGKLFF
TRBV5-4	TRBJ1-2	CASSPTWEDYGYTF
TRBV5-5	TRBJ2-7	CASSPRQNEQYF
TRBV2	TRBJ1-4	CASSVADSRQGAEKLFF
TRBV28	TRBJ2-3	CASSPILAGSTDTQYF
TRBV6-6	TRBJ1-5	CASSPLDRDNQPQHF
TRBV7-8	TRBJ2-5	CASSSDRRGEQYF
TRBV15	TRBJ2-2	CATSRDMALNTGELFF
TRBV30	TRBJ1-5	CAWSVGLTDNQPQHF
TRBV9	TRBJ1-1	CASSADTNTEAFF
TRBV20-1	TRBJ1-2	CAGTGNRGDTF
TRBV28	TRBJ2-7	CASSLDGVTYEQYF
TRBV10-1	TRBJ2-5	CASSVGGRGETQYF
TRBV2	TRBJ2-3	CASMTGRSGTDTQYF
TRBV28	TRBJ1-5	CASSTGVAVQPQHF
TRBV7-6	TRBJ1-1	CASSLGEGAAFF
TRBV7-2	TRBJ2-2	CASSLAASGRATGELFF
TRBV5-6	TRBJ1-3	CASSLGSLNTIYF
TRBV2	TRBJ2-5	CASRTGTGVRETQYF
TRBV5-1	TRBJ2-7	CASSPPLDSSYEQYF
TRBV19	TRBJ2-4	CASSSDRGSFPHF
TRBV18	TRBJ1-4	CASSPPAANEKLFF